The clone carrying this T cell receptor (beta chain) was recorded only once. These data belong to a study of control samples from healthy donors and cancer patients. Germline values: CDR1 DFQATT, CDR2 SNEGSKA (reference sequence). The CDR3 is 13 residues long. The J segment lost 5 bases and the V segment lost 3 bases, leaving 5 bases of the junction unmatched. Assay used: immunoSEQ multiplex PCR; TCRdb lists only in-frame clones, some missing. The sample has 100,000 to 150,000 clones, roughly 90% seen once. The sample consisted of blood. The chain combines TRBV20-1 with TRBJ2-7; 9 nucleotides align to TRBD2. The receptor was isolated from a man between 18 and 29 years old in good health. DNA of the CDR3: TGCAGTGCTAGTATCCTAGCGGGAAACGAGCAGTACTTC. Protein product: CSASILAGNEQYF.